This T cell receptor (beta chain) was sequenced during a study of beta chain features in type 1 diabetes. Study-wide results and limits: In patients and controls equally, PCR might favor templates that are shorter. Among all four CD4+ subsets, Type 1 diabetes patients had TCRB CDR3s that were moderately but significantly shorter.

Expressed TCRB transcripts were sequenced because the entire RNA isolate underwent reverse transcription. Data came from immunoSEQ multiplex PCR; TCRdb stores just in-frame clones and leaves some out. The sample includes approximately 150,000 clones, 50% to 70% of them seen just once. CDR3 length: 13 residues. CDR1 and CDR2 from the germline V gene are SQVTM and ANQGSEA. With respect to this clone: Its antigen is unidentified. One junction end disagrees with the germline gene, perhaps due to a read error.

A single heparinised blood sample, averaging approximately 110 mL, was obtained per donor. Cells sorted by CD45RO/CCR7/CD25/CD127/CD95/CD27 comprised CD4+ naive, central memory, regulatory and stem cell-like memory cells. Sequencing used naive CD4+ T cells from blood. The sequence came from a man in his thirties or forties with type 1 diabetes. The chain joins TRBV29-1 to TRBJ1-1, with 8 bases identical to TRBD1. The CDR3 nucleotides read TGCAGAGTTGACATGGACAGGGACACTGAAGCTTTCTTT. Its protein product is CRVDMDRDTEAFF.